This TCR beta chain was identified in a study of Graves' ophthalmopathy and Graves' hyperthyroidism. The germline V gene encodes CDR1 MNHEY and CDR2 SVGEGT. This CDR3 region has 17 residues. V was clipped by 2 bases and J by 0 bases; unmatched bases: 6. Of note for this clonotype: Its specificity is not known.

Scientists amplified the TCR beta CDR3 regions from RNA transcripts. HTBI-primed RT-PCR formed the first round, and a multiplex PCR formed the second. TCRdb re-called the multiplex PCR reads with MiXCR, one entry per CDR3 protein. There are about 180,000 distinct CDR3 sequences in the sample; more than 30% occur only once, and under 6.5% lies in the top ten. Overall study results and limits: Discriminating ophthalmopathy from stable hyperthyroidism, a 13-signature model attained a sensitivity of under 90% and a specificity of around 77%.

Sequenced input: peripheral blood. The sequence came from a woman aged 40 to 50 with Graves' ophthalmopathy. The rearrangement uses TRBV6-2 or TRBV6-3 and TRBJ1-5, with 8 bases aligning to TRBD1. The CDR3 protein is CASSYPGQGRSNQPQHF. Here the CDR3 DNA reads TGTGCCAGCAGTTACCCTGGACAGGGTCGTAGCAATCAGCCCCAGCATTTT.